The rows below give T cell receptor beta chains drawn from one sample of a study of cytomegalovirus exposure and HLA in healthy donors. Produced via immunoSEQ multiplex PCR; TCRdb's table is partial and in-frame only. This sample has 100,000 to 150,000 clones, with 17% found just once. The sample comprised PBMCs. These receptors were collected from a female donor in good health and CMV-seropositive. Both conserved end residues are part of each CDR3.

v_gene	j_gene	len	CDR3aa
TRBV4-3	TRBJ2-7	17	CASSQDGWDRGFGEQYF
TRBV4-3	TRBJ2-1	17	CASSQGPAAGVRDEQFF
TRBV5-1	TRBJ1-3	16	CASSLGTDGERNTIYF
TRBV6-6	TRBJ2-7	16	CASSYNRDTSSYEQYF
TRBV9	TRBJ2-7	13	CASSRLAGDEQYF
TRBV7-3	TRBJ2-3	14	CASSPEGRGDTQYF
TRBV4-1	TRBJ2-7	15	CASSHPTGYPYEQYF
TRBV5-1	TRBJ2-5	17	CASSLGRGLGEMETQYF
TRBV15	TRBJ2-4	16	CATSRERGTAKNIQYF
TRBV9	TRBJ1-2	15	CASSPDRTARYGYTF
TRBV13	TRBJ2-4	14	CASSRGGAKNIQYF
TRBV7-8	TRBJ1-1	15	CASSVNRVMNTEAFF
TRBV20-1	TRBJ1-3	11	CSVSSGNTIYF
TRBV2	TRBJ1-1	15	CASGPSGTGWTEAFF
TRBV4-2	TRBJ2-7	15	CASSLGTSGSYEQYF
TRBV7-9	TRBJ2-7	14	CASSLVGRSYEQYF
TRBV28	TRBJ1-2	15	CASSLLFWAVNGYTF
TRBV7-2	TRBJ1-4	16	CASSLTTGGGREKLFF
TRBV4-2	TRBJ2-3	17	CASSQVRAGAGTDTQYF
TRBV9	TRBJ2-5	15	CASSAGAGGGETQYF
TRBV19	TRBJ2-1	15	CASSIRDRQQDEQFF
TRBV7-6	TRBJ2-3	16	CASSLVPRGGTDTQYF
TRBV5-8	TRBJ1-4	16	CASSFSPVGGGGKLFF
TRBV7-2	TRBJ2-7	15	CASSLDRGPSYEQYF
TRBV28	TRBJ2-1	15	CASRWAGVGYNEQFF
TRBV7-8	TRBJ2-7	15	CASSWERDPSYEQYF
TRBV5-6	TRBJ2-7	12	CASSLPGYEQYF
TRBV6-5	TRBJ1-1	15	CASSYDPGENTEAFF
TRBV7-8	TRBJ2-2	17	CASSLELAGGNTGELFF
TRBV4-2	TRBJ2-1	17	CASSQDYSGGLYNEQFF
TRBV7-9	TRBJ2-1	15	CASSLLGGSYNEQFF
TRBV5-4	TRBJ1-6	14	CASSLGGGNSPLHF
TRBV10-3	TRBJ1-2	16	CAISENKGIPLYGYTF
TRBV5-6	TRBJ2-4	16	CASSSIWTGEVDIQYF
TRBV5-1	TRBJ2-2	16	CASSLGYAENTGELFF
TRBV29-1	.	12	CSVTSGSYEQYF
TRBV2	TRBJ2-3	14	CASISGFLTDTQYF
TRBV7-9	TRBJ1-4	14	CASSSGTGDEKLFF
TRBV28	TRBJ1-1	16	CASATRSGGAGTEAFF
TRBV27	TRBJ2-2	15	CASSLGQGDTGELFF
TRBV30	TRBJ1-3	15	CAWSRTGAGRNTIYF
TRBV6-6	TRBJ1-5	16	CASRDLWGQSNQPQHF
TRBV4-3	TRBJ2-4	14	CASSQSGTGNIQYF
TRBV1	TRBJ2-7	17	CTSSHTVGGLRDYEQYF
TRBV9	TRBJ2-3	14	CASSVDSFTDTQYF
TRBV18	TRBJ2-5	15	CASSPQQALMETQYF
TRBV18	TRBJ1-5	16	CASSPEGLGSNQPQHF
TRBV4-3	TRBJ2-7	16	CASSPSAGGVGYEQYF
TRBV6-1	TRBJ1-5	13	CASRHSSNQPQHF
TRBV27	TRBJ2-7	14	CASGIGTSGYEQYF